This T cell receptor beta chain was identified during a study of T cells in Graves' hyperthyroidism and ophthalmopathy. General observations from the study: Most expanded thyroid clonotypes above 0.001 recurred in blood.

Amplification of TCR beta CDR3 regions used RNA as the template. When the TCR CDR3 underwent first-round RT-PCR, the HTBI primer set was used. TCRdb re-derived calls from the multiplex PCR reads in MiXCR, one entry per CDR3 protein. The data hold roughly 500,000 distinct CDR3 sequences, with 15% to 20% observed a single time. This clonotype was observed a handful of times. Its antigen remains unknown. This TCR was sampled from a woman aged 25 to 45 with Graves' ophthalmopathy. Sequencing input: blood.

CDR3 region: CASSLVGTGEFSYEQYF. For the CDR3, the DNA is TGTGCCAGCAGCTTAGTTGGGACGGGTGAATTCTCCTACGAGCAGTACTTC. This rearrangement joins TRBV7-6 to TRBJ2-7, with D perhaps given as TRBD1 or TRBD2 (5 bases each). In germline, CDR1 is SGHVS, CDR2 FNYEAQ. Between the trimmed V and J ends, which lost 1 base and 0 bases, there was a span of 16 bases. The CDR3 is made up of 17 amino acids.